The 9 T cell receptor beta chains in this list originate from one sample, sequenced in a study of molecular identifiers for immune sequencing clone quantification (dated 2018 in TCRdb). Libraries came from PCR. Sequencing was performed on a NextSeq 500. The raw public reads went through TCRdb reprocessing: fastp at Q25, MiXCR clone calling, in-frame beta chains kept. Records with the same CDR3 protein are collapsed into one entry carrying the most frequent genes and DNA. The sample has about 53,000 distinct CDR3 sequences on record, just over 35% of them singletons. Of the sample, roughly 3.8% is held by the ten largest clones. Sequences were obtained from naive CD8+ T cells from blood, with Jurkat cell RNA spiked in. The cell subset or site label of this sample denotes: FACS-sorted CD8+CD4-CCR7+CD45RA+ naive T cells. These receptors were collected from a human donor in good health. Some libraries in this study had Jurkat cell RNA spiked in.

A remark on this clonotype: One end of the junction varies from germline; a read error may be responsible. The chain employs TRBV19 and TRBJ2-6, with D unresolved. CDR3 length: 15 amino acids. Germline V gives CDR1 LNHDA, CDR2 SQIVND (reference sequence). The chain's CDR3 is CAGSILGSGANVLTF. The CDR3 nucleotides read TGTGCCGGTAGTATATTAGGGTCCGGGGCCAACGTCCTGACTTTC.

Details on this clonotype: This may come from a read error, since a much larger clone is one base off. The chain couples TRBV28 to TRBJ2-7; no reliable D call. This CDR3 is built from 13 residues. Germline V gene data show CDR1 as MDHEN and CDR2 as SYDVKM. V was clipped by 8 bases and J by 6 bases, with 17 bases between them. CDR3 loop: CASRTRLAAEQYF. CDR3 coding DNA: TGTGCCAGCCGAACCCGATTAGCTGCCGAGCAGTACTTC.

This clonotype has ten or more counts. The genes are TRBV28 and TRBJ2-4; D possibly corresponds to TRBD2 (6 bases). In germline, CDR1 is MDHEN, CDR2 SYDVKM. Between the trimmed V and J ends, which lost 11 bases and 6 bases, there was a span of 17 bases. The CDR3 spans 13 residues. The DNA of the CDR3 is TGTGCCGGCTCTAGCGTGGAGGGAAACATTCAGTACTTC. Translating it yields CAGSSVEGNIQYF.

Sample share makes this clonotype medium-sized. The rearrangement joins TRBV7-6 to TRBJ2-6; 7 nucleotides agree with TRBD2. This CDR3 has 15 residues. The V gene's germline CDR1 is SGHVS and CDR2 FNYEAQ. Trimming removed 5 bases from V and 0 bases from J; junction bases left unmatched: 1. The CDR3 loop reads CASSPSGSGANVLTF. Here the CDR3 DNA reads TGTGCCAGCAGCCCTAGCGGCTCTGGGGCCAACGTCCTGACTTTC.

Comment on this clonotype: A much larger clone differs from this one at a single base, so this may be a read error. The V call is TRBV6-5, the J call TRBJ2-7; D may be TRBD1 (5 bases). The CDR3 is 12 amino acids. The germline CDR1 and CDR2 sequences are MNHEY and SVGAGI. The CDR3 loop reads CASTSGLHERYF. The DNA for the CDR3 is TGTGCCAGTACCTCAGGGCTGCACGAGCGGTACTTC.

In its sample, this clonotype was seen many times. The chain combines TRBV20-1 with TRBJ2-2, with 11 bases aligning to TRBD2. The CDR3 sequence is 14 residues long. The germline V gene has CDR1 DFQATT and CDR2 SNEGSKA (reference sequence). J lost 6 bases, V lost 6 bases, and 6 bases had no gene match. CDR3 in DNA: TGCAGTGCAGTAGCGGGAGGGGGCTCCGGGGAGCTGTTTTTT. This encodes CSAVAGGGSGELFF.

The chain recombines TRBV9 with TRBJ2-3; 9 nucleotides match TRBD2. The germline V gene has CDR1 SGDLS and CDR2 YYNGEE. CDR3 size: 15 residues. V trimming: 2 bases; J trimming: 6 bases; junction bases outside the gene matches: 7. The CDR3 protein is CASSVGGRAGDTQYF. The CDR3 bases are TGTGCCAGCAGCGTCGGCGGGAGGGCCGGGGATACGCAGTATTTT.

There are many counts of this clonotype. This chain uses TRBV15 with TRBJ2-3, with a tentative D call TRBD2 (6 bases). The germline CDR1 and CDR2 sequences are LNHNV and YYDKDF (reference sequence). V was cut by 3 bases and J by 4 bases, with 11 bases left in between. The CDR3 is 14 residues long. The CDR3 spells CATSRGDSADTQYF. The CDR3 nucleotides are TGTGCCACCAGCAGGGGGGACTCTGCAGATACGCAGTATTTT.

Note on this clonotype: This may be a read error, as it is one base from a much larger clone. The CDR3 sequence is CSSSSSVRLALLKETQYF. The CDR3 DNA is TGTTCCAGCAGTTCATCAGTTCGACTAGCCCTCCTAAAAGAGACCCAGTACTTC. The V and J genes are TRBV7-8 and TRBJ2-5; 7 bases match TRBD2. The CDR3 consists of 18 residues. Germline V gives CDR1 SGHVS, CDR2 FQNEAQ.